This T cell receptor (beta chain) appears in the sequencing data of a study of beta chain features in type 1 diabetes. Overall study results and limits: There was a moderate but significant shortening of TCRB CDR3s in all four CD4+ subsets of Type 1 diabetes patients.

The whole isolated RNA underwent reverse transcription, so sequencing captured expressed TCRB transcripts. Measured with immunoSEQ multiplex PCR; TCRdb has only the in-frame clones, and not every one. Of about 660,000 clones listed, around 15% are singletons. Germline values: CDR1 SQVTM, CDR2 ANQGSEA. Trimming pared 4 bases from V and 2 bases from J, leaving 9 bases between. The CDR3 has 12 amino acids. As regards this clone: The target antigen is unknown.

The chain couples TRBV29-1 to TRBJ2-7, with D uncertain. Sequences were obtained from naive CD4+ T cells from blood. The TCR sequence derives from a man aged 18 to 29 with type 1 diabetes. The CDR3 coding sequence is TGCAGCGTTGTAGTCGCGGCCTACGAGCAGTACTTC. It is translated as CSVVVAAYEQYF.